The clone carrying this T cell receptor beta chain turned up a few times. Its target is unknown. This could be a read error, since a much larger clone is one nucleotide away. One entry per CDR3 protein results from TCRdb running MiXCR on the multiplex PCR reads. The sample lists 50,000 to 55,000 distinct CDR3 sequences, under 45% occurring once. The data were obtained in a study of breast tumors, draining lymph nodes, adjacent tissues. Study-wide points: Tumor repertoires ranked between lymph nodes and nontumor tissue in diversity, with V and J gene preferences. Data only fit, rather than demonstrated, lymph node origin of most tumor T cells.

This receptor was obtained from a female donor with breast cancer. Some clones in this sample may be carry-over from other donors' samples. The sample was breast tumor tissue.

In DNA form, the CDR3 reads TGCAGTCTCCGATTTCGGAATGAGCAGTCCTTC. Protein product: CSLRFRNEQSF. This chain connects TRBV20-1 to TRBJ2-1; D gene uncertain. The CDR3 runs 11 residues. The germline CDR1 and CDR2 sequences are DFQATT and SNEGSKA (reference sequence).